The table lists the clone carrying this T cell receptor beta chain with many counts. Its antigen remains unknown. V was shortened by 3 bases and J by 3 bases, with 8 bases between the two germline ends. CDR1 is SGHVS, CDR2 FNYEAQ, per germline. This CDR3 spans 14 amino acids. This specimen comes from a study of T cell repertoires in cytomegalovirus infection. Across the study: CMV infection plus the matching HLA type was flagged by public TCR beta signatures.

MiXCR, run by TCRdb on the reads, gives a single entry per CDR3 protein. The sample shows some 800,000 distinct CDR3 sequences, 25% to 30% of them seen only once. The sequence came from a human donor in good health (CMV status not recorded). Some clones in this sample may be carry-over from other donors' samples. The chain has TRBV7-6 and TRBJ2-2; D gene uncertain. This specimen consisted of cultured CD8+ T cells from PBMCs, obtained from culture after CMV antigen stimulation. The CDR3 DNA follows: TGTGCCAGCAGCTTTACAGCATACACCGGGGAGCTGTTTTTT. Translation: CASSFTAYTGELFF.